These T cell receptor beta chains were read from a single sample in a study of spatial heterogeneity in lung cancer. TCRdb called the 5' RACE reads again in MiXCR, with one record for every CDR3 protein. The sample carries about 10,000 distinct CDR3 sequences, 12% recorded once. This sample comprised lung tumor tissue, obtained at surgery. These receptors all stem from a male donor with early-stage non-small cell lung cancer. Each CDR3 is given with its conserved first and last residue. A D gene is named only where the DNA matches it firmly. Expanded clones get a size class; other rows say once, few or many, or leave the size out.

D gene	clone size	V gene	J gene	CDR3 protein	CDR3 DNA
NA	many	TRBV3-1	TRBJ2-1	CASSLGGQFYNEQFF	TGTGCCAGCAGCTTGGGAGGACAGTTCTACAATGAGCAGTTCTTC
TRBD2	NA	TRBV4-1	TRBJ2-5	CASSQVSLAGTTQYF	TGCGCCAGCAGCCAAGTGTCCCTAGCGGGGACGACCCAGTACTTC
NA	many	TRBV28	TRBJ2-7	CASSFVEEQYF	TGTGCCAGCAGTTTTGTAGAGGAGCAGTACTTC
TRBD2	medium-sized	TRBV7-2	TRBJ2-7	CASSLGLAVTEQYF	TGTGCCAGCAGCTTGGGACTAGCGGTTACTGAGCAGTACTTC
TRBD1	many	TRBV20-1	TRBJ2-2	CSARADRATGELFF	TGCAGTGCTAGAGCGGACAGGGCAACCGGGGAGCTGTTTTTT
NA	many	TRBV2	TRBJ1-2	CASSDVTGPYRGYTF	TGTGCCAGCAGTGATGTGACAGGCCCTTATCGTGGCTACACCTTC
NA	many	TRBV19	TRBJ1-2	CASSISGGYGYTF	TGTGCCAGTAGTATTTCTGGGGGCTATGGCTACACCTTC
NA	many	TRBV9	TRBJ1-1	CASSVSAEGRGTEAFF	TGTGCCAGCAGCGTATCGGCTGAAGGGAGGGGCACTGAAGCTTTCTTT
NA	NA	TRBV12-3/TRBV12-4	TRBJ2-5	CASSLSPGADETQYF	TGTGCCAGCAGCCTATCCCCTGGGGCCGACGAGACCCAGTACTTC
TRBD2	many	TRBV28	TRBJ2-7	CASKISGADHEQYF	TGTGCCAGCAAGATTAGCGGGGCCGACCACGAGCAGTACTTC
NA	NA	TRBV6-5	TRBJ2-5	CASSEPAQETQYF	TGTGCCAGCAGCGAACCTGCACAAGAGACCCAGTACTTC
NA	many	TRBV10-2	TRBJ2-7	CASSDMGTPYEQYF	TGCGCCAGCAGTGACATGGGCACCCCCTACGAGCAGTACTTC
TRBD2	few	TRBV14	TRBJ2-3	CASSQRLAGGRRTDTQYF	TGTGCCAGCAGCCAACGACTAGCGGGGGGGCGGCGGACAGATACGCAGTATTTT
TRBD1	many	TRBV24-1	TRBJ2-7	CATTSPGQFYEQYF	TGTGCCACCACCTCCCCGGGACAGTTTTACGAGCAGTACTTC
NA	NA	TRBV7-2	TRBJ2-3	CASSFHWGASSTDTQYF	TGTGCCAGCAGCTTCCATTGGGGGGCCTCTAGCACAGATACGCAGTATTTT
NA	medium-sized	TRBV7-2	TRBJ2-7	CASSPAYEQYF	TGTGCCAGCAGCCCGGCCTACGAGCAGTACTTC
TRBD1	many	TRBV5-1	TRBJ2-7	CASSIDRVLLYF	TGCGCCAGCAGCATCGACAGGGTCCTCCTGTACTTC
NA	many	TRBV18	TRBJ2-1	CASSRRDSLYNEQFF	TGTGCCAGCTCACGTCGAGACAGCCTCTACAATGAGCAGTTCTTC
NA	many	TRBV30	TRBJ2-5	CAWSAVRETQYF	TGTGCCTGGAGCGCGGTGCGTGAGACCCAGTACTTC
NA	many	TRBV28	TRBJ2-3	CASSSSGLPTDTQYF	TGTGCCAGCAGTTCCTCAGGGCTCCCCACAGATACGCAGTATTTT
TRBD2	many	TRBV3-1	TRBJ2-3	CASSQPLSGSTDTQYF	TGTGCCAGCAGCCAACCCTTGAGCGGGAGTACAGATACGCAGTATTTT
NA	NA	TRBV20-1	TRBJ2-6	CSARDASAGANVLTF	TGCAGTGCTAGAGATGCTTCGGCTGGGGCCAACGTCCTGACTTTC
NA	NA	TRBV30	TRBJ2-5	CAWSGDHQETQYF	TGTGCCTGGAGTGGGGACCACCAAGAGACCCAGTACTTC
NA	NA	TRBV20-1	TRBJ2-7	CSAIRDAVSYEQYF	TGCAGTGCTATCCGGGACGCAGTCTCCTACGAGCAGTACTTC
NA	few	TRBV2	TRBJ1-5	CASGLDKGPQHF	TGTGCCAGCGGCCTAGATAAGGGGCCCCAGCATTTT